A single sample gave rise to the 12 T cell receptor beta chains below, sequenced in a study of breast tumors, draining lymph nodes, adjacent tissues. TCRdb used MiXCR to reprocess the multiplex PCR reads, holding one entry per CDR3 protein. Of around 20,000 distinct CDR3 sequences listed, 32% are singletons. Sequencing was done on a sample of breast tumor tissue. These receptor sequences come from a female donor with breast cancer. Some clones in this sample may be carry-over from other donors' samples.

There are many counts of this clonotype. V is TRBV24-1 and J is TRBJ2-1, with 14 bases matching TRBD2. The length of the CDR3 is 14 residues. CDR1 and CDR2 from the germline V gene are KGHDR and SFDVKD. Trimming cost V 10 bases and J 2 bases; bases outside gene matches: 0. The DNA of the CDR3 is TGTGCCACGGGACTAGCGGGAGCCTACAATGAGCAGTTCTTC. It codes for CATGLAGAYNEQFF.

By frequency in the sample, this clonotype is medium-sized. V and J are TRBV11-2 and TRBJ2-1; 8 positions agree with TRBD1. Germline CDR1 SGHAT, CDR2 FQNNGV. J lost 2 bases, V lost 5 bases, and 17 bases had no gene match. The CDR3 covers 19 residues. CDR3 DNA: TGTGCCAGCAGCCCAGGGGGCAGGGAGAAGTTTGGCACCTACAATGAGCAGTTCTTC. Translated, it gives CASSPGGREKFGTYNEQFF.

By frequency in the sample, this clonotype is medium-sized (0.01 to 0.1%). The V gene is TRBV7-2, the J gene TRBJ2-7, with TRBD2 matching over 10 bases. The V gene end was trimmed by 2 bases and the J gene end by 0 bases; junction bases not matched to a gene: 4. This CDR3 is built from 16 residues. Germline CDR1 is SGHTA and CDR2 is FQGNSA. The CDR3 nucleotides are TGTGCCAGCAGCTTACGGACTAGCGGCAGCTCCTACGAGCAGTACTTC. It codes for CASSLRTSGSSYEQYF.

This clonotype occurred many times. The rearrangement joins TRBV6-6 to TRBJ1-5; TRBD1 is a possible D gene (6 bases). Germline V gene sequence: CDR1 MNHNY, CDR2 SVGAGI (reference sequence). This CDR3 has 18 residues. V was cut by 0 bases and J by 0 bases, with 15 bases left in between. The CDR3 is CASSYSTRGRFSNQPQHF. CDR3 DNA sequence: TGTGCCAGCAGTTACTCGACCAGGGGACGGTTTAGCAATCAGCCCCAGCATTTT.

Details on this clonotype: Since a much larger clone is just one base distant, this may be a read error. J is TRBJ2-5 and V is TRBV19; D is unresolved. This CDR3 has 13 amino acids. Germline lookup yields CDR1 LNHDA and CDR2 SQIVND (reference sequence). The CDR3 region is CAGSIPHGETQYF. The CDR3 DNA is TGTGCCGGTAGTATTCCCCACGGAGAGACCCAGTACTTC. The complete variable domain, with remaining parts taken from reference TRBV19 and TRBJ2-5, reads DGGITQSPKYLFRKEGQNVTLSCEQNLNHDAMYWYRQDPGQGLRLIYYSQIVNDFQKGDIAEGYSVSREKKESFPLTVTSAQKNPTAFYLCAGSIPHGETQYFGPGTRLLVL.

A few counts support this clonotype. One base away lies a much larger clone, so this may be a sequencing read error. The CDR3 region has the DNA TGTGCCTGGGGCGGGTCAGCCCGTAAAGGTTACAATGAGCAGCTCTTC. This translates into CAWGGSARKGYNEQLF. The V call is TRBV30, the J call TRBJ2-1, with D perhaps matching TRBD2 (5 bases). The CDR3 runs 16 residues. CDR1 and CDR2 (germline): GTSNPN, SVGIG (reference sequence).

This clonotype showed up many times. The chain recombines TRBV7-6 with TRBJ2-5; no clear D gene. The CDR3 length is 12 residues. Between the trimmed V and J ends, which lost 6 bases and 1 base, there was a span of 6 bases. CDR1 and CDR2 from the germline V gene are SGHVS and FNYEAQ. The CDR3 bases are TGTGCCAGCAGTCAAATCCAAGAGACCCAGTACTTC. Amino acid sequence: CASSQIQETQYF.

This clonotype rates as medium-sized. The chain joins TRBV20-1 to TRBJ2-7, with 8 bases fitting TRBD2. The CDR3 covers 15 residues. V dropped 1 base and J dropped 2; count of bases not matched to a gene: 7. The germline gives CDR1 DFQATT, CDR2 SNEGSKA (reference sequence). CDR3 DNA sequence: TGCAGTGCTAGAGGGAGCGGGAGAGGCCCCTACGAGCAGTACTTC. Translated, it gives CSARGSGRGPYEQYF.

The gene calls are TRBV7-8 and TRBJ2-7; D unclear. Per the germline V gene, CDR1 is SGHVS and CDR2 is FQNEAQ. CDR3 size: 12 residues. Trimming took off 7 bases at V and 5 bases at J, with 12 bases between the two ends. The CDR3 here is CASTDGSHEQYF. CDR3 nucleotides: TGTGCCAGCACAGACGGATCCCACGAGCAGTACTTC.

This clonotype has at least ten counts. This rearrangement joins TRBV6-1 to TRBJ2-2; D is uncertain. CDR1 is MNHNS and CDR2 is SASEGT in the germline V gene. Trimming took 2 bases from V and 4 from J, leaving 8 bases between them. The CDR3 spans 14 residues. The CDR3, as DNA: TGTGCCAGCAGTGAACGGACCTCCACCGGGGAGCTGTTTTTT. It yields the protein CASSERTSTGELFF.

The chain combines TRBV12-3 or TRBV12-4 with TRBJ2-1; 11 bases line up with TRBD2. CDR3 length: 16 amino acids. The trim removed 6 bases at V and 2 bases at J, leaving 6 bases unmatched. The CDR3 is CASSGGLADTYNEQFF. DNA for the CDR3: TGTGCCAGCAGCGGGGGACTAGCGGACACCTACAATGAGCAGTTCTTC.

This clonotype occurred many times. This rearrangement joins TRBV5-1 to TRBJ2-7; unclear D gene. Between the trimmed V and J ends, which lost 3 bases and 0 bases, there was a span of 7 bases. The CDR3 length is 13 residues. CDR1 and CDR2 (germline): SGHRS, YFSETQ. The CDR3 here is CASSSRLSYEQYF. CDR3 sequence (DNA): TGCGCCAGCAGCTCCAGGCTCTCCTACGAGCAGTACTTC.